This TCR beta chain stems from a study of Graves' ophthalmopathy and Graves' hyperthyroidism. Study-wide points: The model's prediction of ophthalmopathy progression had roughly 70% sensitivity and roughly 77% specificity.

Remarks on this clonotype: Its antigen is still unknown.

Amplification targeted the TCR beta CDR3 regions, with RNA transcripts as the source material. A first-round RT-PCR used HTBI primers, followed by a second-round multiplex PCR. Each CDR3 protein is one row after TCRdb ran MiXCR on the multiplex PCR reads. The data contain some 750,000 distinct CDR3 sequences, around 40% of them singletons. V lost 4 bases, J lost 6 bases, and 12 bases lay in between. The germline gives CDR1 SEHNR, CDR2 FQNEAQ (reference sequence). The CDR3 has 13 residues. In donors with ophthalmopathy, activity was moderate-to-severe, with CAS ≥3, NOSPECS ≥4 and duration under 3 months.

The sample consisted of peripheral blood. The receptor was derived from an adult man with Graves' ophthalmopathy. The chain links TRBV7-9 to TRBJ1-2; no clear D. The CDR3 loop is CASSSDEIDGYTF. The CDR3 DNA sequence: TGTGCCAGCAGCTCAGACGAAATAGATGGCTACACCTTC.